The 11 T cell receptor beta chains below come from one sample, sequenced in a study of OX40 agonist ivuxolimab in advanced cancers. Generated by immunoSEQ multiplex PCR, the TCRdb table keeps only in-frame clones and is missing some. Of about 100,000 clones detected, about 91% appear once; the ten largest clones hold 0.5% to 0.65%. The sequencing used CD4+ or CD8+ T cells sorted from blood, collected in a trial of the OX40 agonist ivuxolimab. These receptors were obtained from an adult with an advanced solid tumor such as melanoma, head and neck, liver or kidney cancer.

V and J are TRBV28 and TRBJ2-5; D ambiguous. The V and J ends lost 6 bases and 4 bases respectively, with 3 bases between them. The CDR3 runs to 10 residues. Germline V gene data show CDR1 as MDHEN and CDR2 as SYDVKM. CDR3 DNA sequence: TGTGCCAGCAGCAGAGAGACCCAGTACTTC. Translated, it gives CASSRETQYF.

This sequence joins TRBV5-1 and TRBJ2-3; the D is unclear. The CDR3 runs to 14 residues. Germline-derived CDR1 and CDR2 are SGHRS and YFSETQ. Between the trimmed V and J ends, which lost 3 bases and 1 base, there was a span of 9 bases. Here the CDR3 reads CASSSHTGTDTQYF. The CDR3 coding sequence is TGCGCCAGCAGCTCTCACACGGGCACAGATACGCAGTATTTT.

The DNA for the CDR3 is TGTGCCAGCAGCTTTCGAGGATTTAGTACCCAAGAGACCCAGTACTTC. This encodes CASSFRGFSTQETQYF. The chain links TRBV5-4 to TRBJ2-5; D call uncertain. V was shortened by 2 bases and J by 1 base, with 15 bases between the two germline ends. The V gene's germline CDR1 is SGHNT and CDR2 YYREEE (reference sequence). CDR3 length: 16 residues.

J is TRBJ1-5 and V is TRBV4-1; D is unresolved. CDR3 size: 16 residues. Germline loops: CDR1 MGHRA, CDR2 YSYEKL. V lost 1 base to trimming and J lost 2 bases, with 12 bases between them. CDR3 residues: CASSQVSTWGNQPQHF. DNA of the CDR3: TGCGCCAGCAGCCAAGTATCGACCTGGGGCAATCAGCCCCAGCATTTT.

This sequence joins TRBV19 and TRBJ1-1; 10 bases agree with TRBD1. Germline V gives CDR1 LNHDA, CDR2 SQIVND (reference sequence). Trimming at V came to 10 bases and at J to 3 bases, leaving 11 bases not matched to a gene. This CDR3 is 15 amino acids long. CDR3 sequence (DNA): TGTGCCACCCTACGCTCCGGGACAGGGGACACTGAAGCTTTCTTT. Residues: CATLRSGTGDTEAFF.

The chain uses TRBV5-1 and TRBJ2-4; TRBD1 aligns across 8 bases. V was clipped by 3 bases and J by 8 bases; unmatched bases: 7. The germline CDR1 and CDR2 sequences are SGHRS and YFSETQ. The CDR3 loop spans 14 amino acids. CDR3 amino acids: CASSWGTGGDIQYF. The DNA of the CDR3 is TGCGCCAGCAGCTGGGGGACAGGAGGGGACATTCAGTACTTC. Full variable domain (rest looked up from reference TRBV5-1 and TRBJ2-4): KAGVTQTPRYLIKTRGQQVTLSCSPISGHRSVSWYQQTPGQGLQFLFEYFSETQRNKGNFPGRFSGRQFSNSRSEMNVSTLELGDSALYLCASSWGTGGDIQYFGAGTRLSVL.

The chain recombines TRBV18 with TRBJ2-1; D remains unclear. The V and J ends lost 2 bases and 1 base respectively, with 9 bases between them. The CDR3 has 15 amino acids. Germline CDR1 is KGHSH and CDR2 is LQKENI. The CDR3 sequence is CASSPALLSYNEQFF. The DNA of the CDR3 is TGTGCCAGCTCACCAGCTCTCCTATCCTACAATGAGCAGTTCTTC.

V gene TRBV6-1 combines with J gene TRBJ2-2; maybe TRBD1 (7 bases). The germline V gene encodes CDR1 MNHNS and CDR2 SASEGT. The germline V and J ends were trimmed by 6 bases and 6 bases, with 17 bases remaining between them. CDR3 length: 15 amino acids. The CDR3 region is CASSRGGGSAGELFF. CDR3 nucleotide sequence: TGTGCCAGCAGCCGTGGAGGGGGCTCGGCCGGGGAGCTGTTTTTT.

This clone has only one observation. The genes are TRBV7-3 and TRBJ1-1; D gene ambiguous. CDR1 is SGHTA, CDR2 FQGTGA, per germline. V gave up 1 base and J gave up 1 base, with 4 bases separating them. CDR3 size: 13 residues. CDR3 bases: TGTGCCAGCAGCTTAAGTTGGAACACTGAAGCTTTCTTT. Amino acid sequence: CASSLSWNTEAFF.

The chain uses TRBV20-1 and TRBJ2-5; D ambiguous. V shed 1 base and J shed 9 bases, with 9 bases lying between them. The CDR3 is 11 residues long. Germline CDR1 DFQATT, CDR2 SNEGSKA (reference sequence). The CDR3 sequence is CSARVPTAQYF. In nucleotides, the CDR3 is TGCAGTGCTAGAGTCCCAACGGCCCAGTACTTC.

The V gene is TRBV21-1, the J gene TRBJ1-5. TRBV21-1 corresponds to a pseudogene. This CDR3 has 15 residues. For the CDR3, the DNA is TGTGCCAGCAGCATAATGAGGGGGGGGGATCAGCCCCAGCATTTT. It specifies CASSIMRGGDQPQHF.